This is a list of T cell receptor beta chains from one sample in a study of CD8 T cells in ankylosing spondylitis. TCRdb re-analysed the 5' RACE reads in MiXCR, keeping a single row per CDR3 protein. Of around 120,000 distinct CDR3 sequences in the sample, less than 25% were seen once. Sequencing used synovial fluid, either unsorted or a sorted T cell fraction (not recorded which). The receptors derive from a male donor with ankylosing spondylitis. CDR3s include the opening cysteine and the closing phenylalanine or tryptophan. The D gene is left open where the match is weak. A clone size is listed for some rows: how often the clone was seen (once, few, many), or a class if it is expanded.

>TRBJ2-6|.|.|15|TRBV7-6
TGTGCCAGCAGCGGGGGCAGGGTCGCAACCAACGTCCTGACTTTC
CASSGGRVATNVLTF
>TRBJ1-6|TRBD1|.|14|TRBV6-1
TGTGCCAGCGGGGGACAGCTCTATAATTCACCCCTCCACTTT
CASGGQLYNSPLHF
>TRBJ2-1|TRBD2|.|19|TRBV4-2
TGTGCCAGCAGCAAGGACAGAACAGAAGCGGGAGGGAAAGGGTTTGAGCAGTTCTTC
CASSKDRTEAGGKGFEQFF
>TRBJ1-2|.|few|12|TRBV15
TGTGCCACCAGCAGGGACCGGTATGGCTACACCTTC
CATSRDRYGYTF
>TRBJ2-1|TRBD2|.|15|TRBV2
TGTGCCAGCCAAACCCTAGCGGGGGCCCGGGATGAGCAGTTCTTC
CASQTLAGARDEQFF
>TRBJ2-7|.|.|16|TRBV15
TGTGCCACCAGCAGAGAAAGAGCAGGTCCACTCTCCGAGCAGTACTTC
CATSRERAGPLSEQYF
>TRBJ2-2|.|.|15|TRBV5-1
TGCGCCAGCAGCTTGGGGCCGTTGGAGACCGGGGAGCTGTTTTTT
CASSLGPLETGELFF
>TRBJ2-3|TRBD1|.|15|TRBV7-2
TGTGCCAGCACCAACAGGGGTTCCTTCGCCGATACGCAGTATTTT
CASTNRGSFADTQYF
>TRBJ2-7|TRBD2|.|15|TRBV27
TGTGCCAGCAGTCCTTTCGGGACTAGCGACTACGAGCAGTACTTC
CASSPFGTSDYEQYF
>TRBJ2-7|.|few|16|TRBV7-9
TGTGCCAGCAGCTGGGGGGGCGGGAGAGCTGACTACGAGCAGTACTTC
CASSWGGGRADYEQYF
>TRBJ1-1|TRBD1|.|14|TRBV5-1
TGCGCCAGCAGCTTGGCCGGGGACAGGGAGGAAGCTTTCTTT
CASSLAGDREEAFF
>TRBJ2-7|.|few|16|TRBV6-1
TGTGCCAGCAAGGGGCCCAAGCGGGCCTTCTCCTACGAGCAGTACTTC
CASKGPKRAFSYEQYF
>TRBJ2-2|.|few|15|TRBV5-1
TGCGCCAGCAGAAGAGCTAACCAAGCCACCGGGGAGCTGTTTTTT
CASRRANQATGELFF
>TRBJ2-1|TRBD2|few|18|TRBV11-2
TGTGCCAGCAGCCCCCGTGAAGCGGGAGATTGGCTCAACAATGAGCAGTTCTTC
CASSPREAGDWLNNEQFF
>TRBJ2-1|.|.|12|TRBV20-1
TGCAGTGCTCACCGTTGGGCCAATGAGCAGTTCTTC
CSAHRWANEQFF
>TRBJ2-4|.|few|11|TRBV12-5
TGTGCTAGTGGACTGGAGGGCTCGCGGTACTTC
CASGLEGSRYF
>TRBJ2-5|.|.|12|TRBV10-3
TGTGCCATCAGTGCGGGACTAGAGACCCAGTACTTC
CAISAGLETQYF
>TRBJ1-4|.|many|11|TRBV28
TGTGCCAGCAGTCGCCAAGAAAAACTGTTTTTT
CASSRQEKLFF
>TRBJ2-7|.|few|14|TRBV12-3/TRBV12-4
TGTGCCAGCAGTTTGGCCTACAGGGCGCCCGAGCAGTACTTC
CASSLAYRAPEQYF
>TRBJ2-3|.|.|15|TRBV14
TGTGCCAGCAGCCCCTTTACTGGGGGGACAGATACGCAGTATTTT
CASSPFTGGTDTQYF